These T cell receptor beta chains were read from a single sample in a study of blood T cell repertoires in COVID-19. The repertoire was sequenced with immunoSEQ multiplex PCR; TCRdb's copy has only in-frame clones and lacks some. This table holds approximately 50,000 clones, approximately 83% found once. Source material: peripheral blood. All receptors derive from a man older than 75 with COVID-19, enrolled during active disease. CDR3s include the opening cysteine and the closing phenylalanine or tryptophan.

V: TRBV4-3
J: TRBJ2-1
CDR3: CASSQTNTGVYNEQFF

V: TRBV7-9
J: TRBJ2-1
CDR3: CASSLNAGNARGFF

V: TRBV5-1
J: TRBJ1-3
CDR3: CASSLEPGNTIYF

V: TRBV29-1
J: TRBJ1-1
CDR3: CSVGGQMNTEAFF

V: TRBV5-1
J: TRBJ2-1
CDR3: CASSKGQNNEQFF

V: TRBV5-6
J: TRBJ1-4
CDR3: CASSSPGTEATNEKLFF

V: TRBV6-2/TRBV6-3
J: TRBJ1-5
CDR3: CASSYSGTGADQPQHF

V: TRBV7-2
J: TRBJ2-7
CDR3: CASSHPGTTYEQYF

V: TRBV6-6
J: TRBJ1-1
CDR3: CASSYSGGDIEAFF

V: TRBV7-2
J: TRBJ2-1
CDR3: CASSLSGRGTYNEQFF

V: TRBV30
J: TRBJ1-3
CDR3: CAWRDRAHSSGNTIYF

V: TRBV6-5
J: TRBJ2-5
CDR3: CASRSTETQYF

V: TRBV15
J: TRBJ1-2
CDR3: CATSGQGADYGYTF

V: TRBV18
J: TRBJ2-1
CDR3: CASSPQGAGVYNEQFF

V: TRBV29-1
J: TRBJ2-4
CDR3: CSVYPSGSNIQYF

V: TRBV4-3
J: TRBJ1-4
CDR3: CASSRQGVANEKLFF

V: TRBV24-1
J: TRBJ1-2
CDR3: CATSEAGANYGYTF

V: TRBV12-3/TRBV12-4
J: TRBJ1-2
CDR3: CATGTGGSHGYTF

V: TRBV6-6
J: TRBJ1-3
CDR3: CASSRQGNTIYF

V: TRBV10-3
J: TRBJ1-2
CDR3: CAIRENEGDGYTF

V: TRBV18
J: TRBJ1-1
CDR3: CASSPKSGIEAFF

V: TRBV7-2
J: TRBJ2-3
CDR3: CASSSPNTDTQYF

V: TRBV6-2/TRBV6-3
J: TRBJ2-2
CDR3: CASSLDRGRLVTGELFF

V: TRBV28
J: TRBJ1-5
CDR3: CASRGVSNQPQHF

V: TRBV9
J: TRBJ2-5
CDR3: CASSGGIRVQETQYF

V: TRBV7-2
J: TRBJ1-4
CDR3: CASSVNRGIGEKLFF

V: TRBV9
J: TRBJ1-4
CDR3: CASSMQGVYSEKLFF

V: TRBV18
J: TRBJ2-1
CDR3: CASSPRTSGGTTYNEQFF

V: TRBV2
J: TRBJ2-6
CDR3: CASSGDRSFSGANVLTF

V: TRBV2
J: TRBJ1-6
CDR3: CASSVGMEGNSPLHF

V: TRBV10-3
J: TRBJ1-1
CDR3: CAISQKSTENTEAFF

V: TRBV5-6
J: TRBJ2-1
CDR3: CASSFGTAVNEQFF

V: TRBV15
J: TRBJ2-3
CDR3: CATKNGDISTDTQYF

V: TRBV5-5
J: TRBJ1-3
CDR3: CASSPREAYSGNTIYF

V: TRBV7-9
J: TRBJ2-5
CDR3: CASGPGGYQETQYF

V: TRBV29-1
J: TRBJ2-5
CDR3: CSVEQIAQETQYF

V: TRBV2
J: TRBJ1-1
CDR3: CASREQANTEAFF

V: TRBV5-5
J: TRBJ1-1
CDR3: CASSLGAGTGGAEAFF

V: TRBV7-2
J: TRBJ1-3
CDR3: CASRRDTGRGNTIYF

V: TRBV5-6
J: TRBJ1-2
CDR3: CASSPGGAYRYTF

V: TRBV5-1
J: TRBJ1-3
CDR3: CASSSGLLSSGNTIYF

V: TRBV10-3
J: TRBJ1-6
CDR3: CAISMDSTLHF

V: TRBV5-1
J: TRBJ1-2
CDR3: CASSLGQGASYGYTF

V: TRBV5-1
J: TRBJ2-3
CDR3: CASSLADSTDTQYF

V: TRBV7-6
J: TRBJ2-5
CDR3: CASSLKAGQETQYF

V: TRBV7-9
J: TRBJ1-1
CDR3: CASSLESRTEAFF

V: TRBV19
J: TRBJ1-2
CDR3: CASTESGSRYGYTF

V: TRBV3-1/TRBV3-2
J: TRBJ2-1
CDR3: CASSPLGLAGGNVFNEQFF

V: TRBV24-1
J: TRBJ1-5
CDR3: CATSDRGNQPQHF

V: TRBV12-5
J: TRBJ2-1
CDR3: CASGSHGTDQFF

V: TRBV7-2
J: TRBJ1-2
CDR3: CASSPPGQNYGYTF

V: TRBV10-3
J: TRBJ2-1
CDR3: CAISVYSGTGVNEQFF

V: TRBV19
J: TRBJ1-5
CDR3: CASSPRDSYNQPQHF

V: TRBV25-1
J: TRBJ1-2
CDR3: CASRDRYYGYTF

V: TRBV28
J: TRBJ1-5
CDR3: CASSPGTGERQPQHF

V: TRBV7-8
J: TRBJ1-1
CDR3: CASSLGGQTEAFF

V: TRBV27
J: TRBJ2-6
CDR3: CASSLSQGSGANVLTF

V: TRBV30
J: TRBJ2-1
CDR3: CAWSVVAGVGNEQFF

V: TRBV30
J: TRBJ1-2
CDR3: CAWNAQRGNYGYTF